The entry below describes one TCR beta chain. Antigen: not known. The read stops 3 residues short of the end of the CDR3; the missing end is completed from the germline J gene. This specimen comes from a study of T cells in women clearing cervical HPV infection. Study findings and constraints: CIN3+ cases had significantly higher TCR richness than controls; evenness did not differ. Controls had more TRBV6-7 (0.16%) than cases (approximately 0.11%).

CDR1 is SNHLY and CDR2 is FYNNEI in the germline V gene. The CDR3 is 15 amino acids. The junction had 2 bases not matched to a gene; V was cut back by 4 bases and J by 0 bases. HPV was found by MY09/MY11 PCR and dot-blot genotyping. Measured with immunoSEQ multiplex PCR; TCRdb has only the in-frame clones, and not every one. The repertoire table contains some 30,000 clones. The sequencing sample was made of blood buffy coat. This chain links TRBV2 with TRBJ2-1; TRBD1 aligns across 8 bases. This TCR was sampled from a woman aged 18-70 years with a cervical HPV16 infection that either progressed to CIN3+ or cleared (not recorded which). The DNA read from the CDR3 is TGTGCCAGCAGTGTGCAGGGGGCCTCCTACAATGAG. Protein product: CASSVQGASYNE. The entire CDR3 protein is CASSVQGASYNEQFF.